The clone carrying this TCR beta chain has just a few counts. Germline-derived CDR1 and CDR2 are SGHRS and YFSETQ. V was shortened by 4 bases and J by 0 bases, with 11 bases between the two germline ends. CDR3 length: 14 residues. MiXCR, applied by TCRdb to the RT-PCR reads, yields one record per CDR3 protein. The sample has about 700,000 distinct CDR3 sequences; about 14% are singletons. This chain joins TRBV5-1 and TRBJ2-7; D uncertain. The origin of this receptor is a female donor in good health, serving as a healthy control. The sample consisted of memory CD4+ T cells from blood. CDR3 loop: CASSTLSPSYEQYF. CDR3 DNA: TGCGCCAGCAGCACCCTGAGCCCCTCCTACGAGCAGTACTTC.